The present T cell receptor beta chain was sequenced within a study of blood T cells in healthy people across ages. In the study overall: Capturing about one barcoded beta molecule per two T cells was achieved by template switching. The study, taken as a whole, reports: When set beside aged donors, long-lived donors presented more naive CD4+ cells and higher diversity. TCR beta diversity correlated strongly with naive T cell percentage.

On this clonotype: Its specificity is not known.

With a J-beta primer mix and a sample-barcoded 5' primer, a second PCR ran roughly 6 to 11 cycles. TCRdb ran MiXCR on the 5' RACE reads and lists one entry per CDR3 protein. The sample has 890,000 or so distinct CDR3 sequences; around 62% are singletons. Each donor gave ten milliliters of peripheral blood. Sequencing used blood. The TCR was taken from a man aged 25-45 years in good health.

The CDR3 DNA follows: TGTGCCATCAGTGAGTCCGGACGGCTATCCTACGAGCAGTACTTC. Its translation: CAISESGRLSYEQYF. V and J are TRBV10-3 and TRBJ2-7; no clear D. Germline V CDR1 and CDR2: ENHRY, SYGVKD. The V gene lost 0 bases and the J gene lost 1 base, with 10 bases spanning the gap. The CDR3 contains 15 residues.